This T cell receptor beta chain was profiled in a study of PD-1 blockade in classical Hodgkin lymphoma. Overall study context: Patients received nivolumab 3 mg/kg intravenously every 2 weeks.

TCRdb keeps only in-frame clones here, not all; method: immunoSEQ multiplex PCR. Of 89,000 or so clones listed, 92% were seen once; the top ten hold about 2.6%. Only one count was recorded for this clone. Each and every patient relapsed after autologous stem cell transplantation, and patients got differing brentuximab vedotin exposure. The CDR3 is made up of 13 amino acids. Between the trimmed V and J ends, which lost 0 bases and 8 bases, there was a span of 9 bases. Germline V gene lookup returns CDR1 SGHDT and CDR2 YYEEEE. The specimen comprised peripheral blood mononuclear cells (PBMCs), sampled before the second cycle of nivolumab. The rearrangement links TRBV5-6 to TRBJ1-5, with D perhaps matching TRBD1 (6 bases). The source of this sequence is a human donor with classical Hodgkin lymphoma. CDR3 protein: CASSLDRVEPQHF. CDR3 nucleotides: TGTGCCAGCAGCTTGGACAGGGTTGAGCCCCAGCATTTT.